The clone carrying this TCR beta chain was seen many times. The target antigen is unknown. The sample belongs to a study of regulatory T cells in long-lasting Graves disease. Broader study findings: The persistent group shared 2,500 to 3,000 public clonotypes, more than the approximately 970 shared by new patients.

Assembly of TCR beta libraries relied on iRepertoire HTBI primers together with Arm-PCR of CDR3 regions. In the source study's methods: The samples yielded approximately 62 TRBV and around 13 TRBJ segments. TCRdb independently ran MiXCR on the multiplex PCR reads; one entry per CDR3 protein. TCRdb, not the authors, supplied the V and J calls. This sample has fewer than 400,000 distinct CDR3 sequences; 18% occur once, and the top ten carry 38%. The time point here: newly diagnosed GD, antithyroid drugs for less than 3 months. The TCR library was made from RNA that had been extracted from PBMCs in TRIzol. The material was peripheral blood mononuclear cells (PBMCs), obtained at new diagnosis, from a patient treated with antithyroid drugs. The receptor's source is a female donor with Graves disease.

CDR3 region: CASTVPGTVNYGYTF. The CDR3 nucleotides read TGTGCCAGCACCGTACCCGGGACAGTTAACTATGGCTACACCTTC. The J gene is TRBJ1-2, the V gene TRBV5-8, with 7 bases identical to TRBD1. V was clipped by 6 bases and J by 1 base; unmatched bases: 9. The V gene's germline CDR1 is SGHTS and CDR2 YDEGEE. This CDR3 has 15 residues. The whole variable domain, remainder taken from reference TRBV5-8 and TRBJ1-2, is EAGVTQSPTHLIKTRGQQATLRCSPISGHTSVYWYQQALGLGLQFLLWYDEGEERNRGNFPPRFSGRQFPNYSSELNVNALELEDSALYLCASTVPGTVNYGYTFGSGTRLTVV.